Listed below are T cell receptor beta chains from one sample, sequenced in a study of T cell repertoires in cytomegalovirus infection. No antigen is known for these receptors. TCRdb re-analysed the reads in MiXCR, keeping a single row per CDR3 protein. The sample has approximately 300,000 distinct CDR3 sequences, more than 20% seen once; the top ten hold 13%. The sample here was cultured PBMCs, taken from culture after CMV antigen stimulation. These receptors were taken from a human donor in good health (CMV status not recorded). Some clones in this sample may be carry-over from other donors' samples. Each CDR3 is given with its conserved first and last residue. Each record gives: clone size, V gene, J gene, D gene, CDR3 length, CDR3 DNA, CDR3 protein. The D gene is left open where the match is weak. Expanded clones get a size class; other rows say once, few or many, or leave the size out.

few	TRBV7-9	TRBJ2-1	TRBD1	17	TGTGCCAGCAGCTTATGGCTACCGGGACAGGGGGCGAATGAGCAGTTCTTC	CASSLWLPGQGANEQFF
few	TRBV6-1	TRBJ2-3	TRBD2	16	TGTGCCAGTAGACTAGCGGGAGGGTTTGTCACAGATACGCAGTATTTT	CASRLAGGFVTDTQYF
.	TRBV19	TRBJ1-1	.	15	TGTGCCAGTAGTATATCAACAGGGAAGAACACTGAAGCTTTCTTT	CASSISTGKNTEAFF
many	TRBV7-2	TRBJ2-7	.	15	TGTGCCAGCAGCCCGAGGTGGGGGTCGGCCTACGAGCAGTACTTC	CASSPRWGSAYEQYF
few	TRBV6-5	TRBJ2-5	.	13	TGTGCCAGCAGTGCAAATGTGCAAGAGACCCAGTACTTC	CASSANVQETQYF
.	TRBV24-1	TRBJ2-5	.	15	TGTGCCACCAGTGATTTTAGGACAGCAGGCGAGACCCAGTACTTC	CATSDFRTAGETQYF
.	TRBV15	TRBJ1-3	.	13	TGTGCCACCAGCAGAGGGGCTGGAAACACCATATATTTT	CATSRGAGNTIYF
many	TRBV7-2	TRBJ2-3	.	16	TGTGCCAGCAGCGGGAGAAAGCGCCTCAGCACAGATACGCAGTATTTT	CASSGRKRLSTDTQYF
few	TRBV6-2/TRBV6-3	TRBJ2-3	.	14	TGTGCCAGCAGTTACCGGATAGCAACAGATACGCAGTATTTT	CASSYRIATDTQYF
.	TRBV28	TRBJ2-1	.	15	TGTGCCAGCAGTTTGACTAGGGTGCTCTACAATGAGCAGTTCTTC	CASSLTRVLYNEQFF
few	TRBV18	TRBJ2-3	TRBD2	16	TGTGCCAGCTCACCACTTATCGGGAGGGACACAGATACGCAGTATTTT	CASSPLIGRDTDTQYF
.	TRBV11-2	TRBJ2-1	.	19	TGTGCCAGCAGCCCACAGGACGGACAGTTGAGTCCCCTCTACAATGAGCAGTTCTTC	CASSPQDGQLSPLYNEQFF
.	TRBV11-3	TRBJ2-1	TRBD2	17	TGTGCCAGCAGACGTTACCCCCTTCGCGGGGGGGGCAATGAGCAGTTCTTC	CASRRYPLRGGGNEQFF
.	TRBV6-2/TRBV6-3	TRBJ1-6	.	14	TGTGCCAGCAGTGCCCAGTCTCGCAATTCACCCCTCCACTTT	CASSAQSRNSPLHF
.	TRBV7-9	TRBJ1-5	.	13	TGTGCCAGCAGCTTAGACGAGAATCAGCCCCAGCATTTT	CASSLDENQPQHF
.	TRBV7-8	TRBJ1-6	.	16	TGTGCCAGCAGCTTAGGAACGCAGGGTAATAATTCACCCCTCCACTTT	CASSLGTQGNNSPLHF
few	TRBV6-2/TRBV6-3	TRBJ2-7	.	14	TGTGCCAGCAGCAGGCGGGACGGGATCTACGAGCAGTACTTC	CASSRRDGIYEQYF
many	TRBV6-1	TRBJ2-1	TRBD1	16	TGTGCCAGCAGAATCCTACAGGGGGAAACCTACAATGAGCAGTTCTTC	CASRILQGETYNEQFF
.	TRBV25-1	TRBJ1-1	TRBD1	15	TGTGCCAGCAGTGACCCAGGGGGCTCCGTCACTGAAGCTTTCTTT	CASSDPGGSVTEAFF
many	TRBV4-3	TRBJ2-7	TRBD2	16	TGCGCCAGCAGCCAAGACTGGGCTAGCGGGAGCTACGAGCAGTACTTC	CASSQDWASGSYEQYF
few	TRBV11-3	TRBJ2-1	.	16	TGTGCCAGCAGCTTAGAGGGCGCGAGCTCCTACAATGAGCAGTTCTTC	CASSLEGASSYNEQFF
few	TRBV25-1	TRBJ2-1	TRBD1	17	TGTGCCAGCAGTGAGACTAAACGGGACAGGGGTTACAATGAGCAGTTCTTC	CASSETKRDRGYNEQFF
medium-sized	TRBV6-1	TRBJ1-1	.	12	TGTGCCAGCAGCTACCGGGGAGGAGGAGCTTTCTTT	CASSYRGGGAFF
.	TRBV19	TRBJ2-1	TRBD2	14	TGTGCCAGTAGTATGGGACTAGCCTACAATGAGCAGTTCTTC	CASSMGLAYNEQFF
.	TRBV25-1	TRBJ1-2	.	13	TGTGCCAGCAGTGCGGACGGAAACTATGGCTACACCTTC	CASSADGNYGYTF
.	TRBV7-2	TRBJ2-7	.	15	TGTGCCAGCAGCTTGTTAGTGGGGGAGTCTGTTGTGCAGTACTTC	CASSLLVGESVVQYF
few	TRBV14	TRBJ2-3	TRBD2	16	TGTGCCAGCAGCCAAGCCGGGAGGGCATTCACAGATACGCAGTATTTT	CASSQAGRAFTDTQYF
many	TRBV6-1	TRBJ1-1	TRBD1	17	TGTGCCAGCACCAAATTCGGGACAGCCGTTTCGGAGCCTGAAGCTTTCTTT	CASTKFGTAVSEPEAFF
.	TRBV6-1	TRBJ1-1	TRBD1	15	TGTGCCAGCAGTTCCTACAGACAGGGCCCGGTAGAAGCTTTCTTT	CASSSYRQGPVEAFF
few	TRBV7-9	TRBJ1-5	.	14	TGTGCCAGCACCCCGGGCACTGGCAATCAGCCCCAGCATTTT	CASTPGTGNQPQHF
.	TRBV6-2/TRBV6-3	TRBJ1-5	.	13	TGTGCCAGCAGTTACACAACAGGGATGTCCCAGCATTTT	CASSYTTGMSQHF
.	TRBV28	TRBJ2-2	TRBD2	15	TGTGCCAGCGAATCTAGCGGGAGGGCTGACGGGGAGCTGTTTTTT	CASESSGRADGELFF
many	TRBV6-5	TRBJ2-3	TRBD1	17	TGTGCCAGCAGTTACTCGTCGCAGGGGGCATGGGCAGATACGCAGTATTTT	CASSYSSQGAWADTQYF